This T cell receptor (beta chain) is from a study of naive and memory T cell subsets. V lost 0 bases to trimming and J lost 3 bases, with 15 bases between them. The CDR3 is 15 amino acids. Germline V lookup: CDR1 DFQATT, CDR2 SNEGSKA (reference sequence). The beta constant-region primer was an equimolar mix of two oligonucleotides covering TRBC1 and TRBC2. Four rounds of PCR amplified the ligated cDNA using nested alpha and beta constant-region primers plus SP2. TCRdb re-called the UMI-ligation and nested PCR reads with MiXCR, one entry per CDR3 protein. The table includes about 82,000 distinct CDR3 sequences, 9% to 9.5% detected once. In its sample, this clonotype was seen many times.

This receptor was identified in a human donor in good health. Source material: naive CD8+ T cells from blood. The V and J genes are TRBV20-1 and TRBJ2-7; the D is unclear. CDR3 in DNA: TGCAGTGCTAGAGATATGATAGGCCCCGACTACGAGCAGTACTTC. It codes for CSARDMIGPDYEQYF.